Each of the 9 T cell receptor beta chains below was sequenced from the same sample in a study of blood T cells in healthy people across ages (dated by TCRdb to the mid-2010s). Library construction relied on 5' RACE. Sequencing used an Illumina HiSeq 2500. A second PCR of roughly 7 to 11 cycles was run with a J-beta primer mix and a sample-barcoded 5' primer. Using fastp at Q25 and MiXCR, TCRdb reprocessed the public reads and kept productive beta chains. Rows merge per CDR3 protein into single entries with the most common DNA and genes. The sample includes 600,000 or so distinct CDR3 sequences, with around 50% observed a single time. The ten largest clones add up to around 25% of the sample. The material sequenced was blood. Source of these receptors: a man at least 80 years old in good health.

The chain has TRBV20-1 and TRBJ2-1; D unclear. Trimming took 1 base from V and 4 from J, leaving 11 bases between them. Germline CDR1 DFQATT, CDR2 SNEGSKA (reference sequence). This CDR3 comprises 14 residues. The CDR3 region is CSARARSGYNEQFF. Here the CDR3 DNA reads TGCAGTGCTAGAGCCCGCTCCGGTTACAATGAGCAGTTCTTC.

As regards this clonotype: A much larger clone differs from this one at a single base, so this may be a read error. The V and J genes are TRBV6-5 and TRBJ2-5; TRBD2 aligns across 8 bases. CDR1 is MNHEY, CDR2 SVGAGI, per germline. This CDR3 spans 15 amino acids. DNA of the CDR3: TGTGTCAGCAGTTACTCGGGGGGGCGTCAAGAGACCCAGTACTTC. This translates into CVSSYSGGRQETQYF.

This clonotype has a handful of counts. V is TRBV5-5 and J is TRBJ2-7; D may correspond to TRBD1 or TRBD2 (5 bases each). Looked up from germline, CDR1 is SGHKS and CDR2 is YYEKEE (reference sequence). Trimming took 4 bases from V and 4 from J, leaving 15 bases between them. The CDR3 loop spans 14 amino acids. This chain's CDR3 is CASSIGTRGYEQYF. The CDR3 coding sequence is TGTGCCAGCAGCATTGGGACCCGCGGGTACGAGCAGTACTTC.

This clonotype was seen more than once but under ten times. This sequence joins TRBV5-1 and TRBJ2-1; a possible D gene is TRBD1 (5 bases). CDR1 SGHRS and CDR2 YFSETQ come from the germline V gene. V lost 1 base and J 1 base, leaving 9 bases between the germline ends. This CDR3 spans 15 amino acids. This chain's CDR3 is CASSLLQGSYNEQFF. CDR3 nucleotides: TGCGCCAGCAGCTTGTTGCAGGGTTCCTACAATGAGCAGTTCTTC. Complete variable domain (other parts from reference TRBV5-1 and TRBJ2-1): KAGVTQTPRYLIKTRGQQVTLSCSPISGHRSVSWYQQTPGQGLQFLFEYFSETQRNKGNFPGRFSGRQFSNSRSEMNVSTLELGDSALYLCASSLLQGSYNEQFFGPGTRLTVL.

This clonotype was detected only a few times. The gene calls are TRBV7-2 and TRBJ2-7; 7 bases match TRBD1. Germline V gene sequence: CDR1 SGHTA, CDR2 FQGNSA. The CDR3 has 16 amino acids. Germline trimming cut 5 bases from V and 1 base from J; bases unmatched to any gene: 11. CDR3 region: CASSRERQGGSYEQYF. The CDR3 DNA follows: TGTGCCAGCAGCCGAGAACGACAGGGTGGGTCCTACGAGCAGTACTTC.

The chain links TRBV15 to TRBJ2-1, with D possibly matching TRBD1 (7 bases). The J call is uncertain, as TRBJ2-7 better fits the DNA end. CDR3 size: 17 residues. The germline gives CDR1 LNHNV, CDR2 YYDKDF (reference sequence). The CDR3 here is CATSRPGGLAVSNEQYF. The CDR3 coding sequence is TGTGCCACCAGCAGACCAGGGGGACTTGCGGTTTCCAATGAGCAGTACTTC.

On this clonotype: Since a much larger clone is just one base distant, this may be a read error. This sequence joins TRBV7-9 and TRBJ2-3, with D perhaps assigned TRBD1 or TRBD2 (5 bases each). The length of the CDR3 is 16 residues. Per germline, CDR1 SEHNR and CDR2 FQNEAQ (reference sequence). In DNA form, the CDR3 reads TGTGCCAGCAGCCCTAGTTCCCCATCAGTGGGGGAGACGCGGTATTTT. It is translated as CASSPSSPSVGETRYF.

This clonotype was found a few times. The J gene is TRBJ1-1, the V gene TRBV24-1; the D is unclear. Trimming shortened V by 5 bases and J by 4 bases, and 19 bases separated the two germline ends. Germline V gene data show CDR1 as KGHDR and CDR2 as SFDVKD. The CDR3 is made up of 16 amino acids. CDR3 nucleotides: TGTGCCACCAGTGGACAAAGTGGTAGTTCGGGCACTGAAGCTTTCTTT. It translates to CATSGQSGSSGTEAFF.

A few counts support this clonotype. The rearrangement uses TRBV29-1 and TRBJ1-2; D possibly corresponds to TRBD1 (5 bases). CDR1 is SQVTM and CDR2 is ANQGSEA in the germline V gene. The CDR3 has 16 amino acids. Trimming took 0 bases from V and 1 from J, leaving 15 bases between them. The CDR3 DNA reads as TGCAGCGTTGAAGATCGGGGCAGGGCAGATAACTATGGCTACACCTTC. As protein: CSVEDRGRADNYGYTF.